The sequence of this TCR beta chain was determined in a study of Tregs in tolerant kidney transplant recipients. Findings and caveats of the study: Activated donor B cell expansion appeared to reveal the most relevant donor-specific TCRbeta repertoire. No direct test of biological reproducibility was done here.

Thawed PBMCs were FACS-sorted into unstimulated CD4+CD25+CD127- regulatory T cells, CD4+CD25- non-regulatory cells, CD4 and CD8 cells. With respect to this clone: Its cognate antigen is unknown.

The germline gives CDR1 MNHEY, CDR2 SMNVEV (reference sequence). V lost 5 bases and J 0 bases, leaving 12 bases between the germline ends. This CDR3 comprises 15 residues. TCRdb keeps only in-frame clones here, not all; method: immunoSEQ multiplex PCR. The sample contains over 50,000 clones, 83% of which appear only once. The gene calls are TRBV27 and TRBJ2-3, with D unclear. This receptor was identified in a human donor in good health. The sample comprised CD4+ T cells from blood. As DNA, the CDR3 is TGTGCCAGCAGTACCGAGCCGACTAGCACAGATACGCAGTATTTT. Its protein product is CASSTEPTSTDTQYF.